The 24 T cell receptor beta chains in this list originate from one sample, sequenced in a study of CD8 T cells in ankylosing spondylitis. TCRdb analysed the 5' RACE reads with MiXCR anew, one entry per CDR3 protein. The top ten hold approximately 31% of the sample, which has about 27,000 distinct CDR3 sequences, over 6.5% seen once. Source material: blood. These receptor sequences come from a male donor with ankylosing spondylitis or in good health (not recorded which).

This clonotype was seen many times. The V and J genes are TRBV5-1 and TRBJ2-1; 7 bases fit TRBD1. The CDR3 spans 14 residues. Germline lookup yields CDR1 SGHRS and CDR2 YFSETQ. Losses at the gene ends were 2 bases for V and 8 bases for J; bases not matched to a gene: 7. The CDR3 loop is CASSLSQGWDEQFF. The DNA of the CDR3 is TGCGCCAGCAGCTTATCACAGGGGTGGGATGAGCAGTTCTTC.

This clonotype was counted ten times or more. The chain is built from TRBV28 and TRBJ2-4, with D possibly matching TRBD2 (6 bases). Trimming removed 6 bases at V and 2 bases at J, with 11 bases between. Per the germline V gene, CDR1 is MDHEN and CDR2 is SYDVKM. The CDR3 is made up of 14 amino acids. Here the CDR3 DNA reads TGTGCCAGCAGGCTAGGCGGGACCAAAAACATTCAGTACTTC. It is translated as CASRLGGTKNIQYF.

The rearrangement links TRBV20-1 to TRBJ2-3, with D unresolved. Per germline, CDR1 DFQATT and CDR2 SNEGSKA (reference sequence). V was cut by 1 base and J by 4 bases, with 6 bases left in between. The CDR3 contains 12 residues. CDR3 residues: CSARGEADTQYF. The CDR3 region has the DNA TGCAGTGCTAGAGGAGAAGCAGATACGCAGTATTTT.

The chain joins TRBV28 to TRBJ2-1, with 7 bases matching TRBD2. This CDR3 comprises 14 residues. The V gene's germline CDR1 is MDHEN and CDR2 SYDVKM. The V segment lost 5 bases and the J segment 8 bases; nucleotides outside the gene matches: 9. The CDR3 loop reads CASSAGLPTHEQFF. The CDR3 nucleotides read TGTGCCAGCAGTGCGGGACTACCGACCCATGAGCAGTTCTTC. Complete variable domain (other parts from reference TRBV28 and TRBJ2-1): DVKVTQSSRYLVKRTGEKVFLECVQDMDHENMFWYRQDPGLGLRLIYFSYDVKMKEKGDIPEGYSVSREKKERFSLILESASTNQTSMYLCASSAGLPTHEQFFGPGTRLTVL.

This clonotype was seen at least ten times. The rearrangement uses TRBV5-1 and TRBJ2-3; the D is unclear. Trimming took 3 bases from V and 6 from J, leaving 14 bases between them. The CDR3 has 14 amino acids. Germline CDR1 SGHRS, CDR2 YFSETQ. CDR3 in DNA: TGCGCCAGCAGCTACTGGTGGGTCTTTGATACGCAGTATTTT. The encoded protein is CASSYWWVFDTQYF.

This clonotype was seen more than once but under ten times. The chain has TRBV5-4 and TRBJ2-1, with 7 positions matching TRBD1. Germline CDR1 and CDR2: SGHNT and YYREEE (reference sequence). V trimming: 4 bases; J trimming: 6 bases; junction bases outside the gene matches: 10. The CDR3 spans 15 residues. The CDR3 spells CASSADRTQLNEQFF. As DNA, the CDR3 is TGTGCCAGCAGCGCGGACAGGACCCAACTCAATGAGCAGTTCTTC.

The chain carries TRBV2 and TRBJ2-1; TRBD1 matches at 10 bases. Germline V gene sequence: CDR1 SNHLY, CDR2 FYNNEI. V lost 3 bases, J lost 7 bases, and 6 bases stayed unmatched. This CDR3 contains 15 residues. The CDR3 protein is CASSDGTGVLNEQFF. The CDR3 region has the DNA TGTGCCAGCAGTGATGGGACAGGGGTTTTGAATGAGCAGTTCTTC.

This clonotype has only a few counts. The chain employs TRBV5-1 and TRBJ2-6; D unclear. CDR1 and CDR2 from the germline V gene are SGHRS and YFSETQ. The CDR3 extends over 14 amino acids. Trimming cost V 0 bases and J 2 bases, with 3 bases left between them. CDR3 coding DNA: TGCGCCAGCAGCTTGGCGGCTGGGGCCAACGTCCTGACTTTC. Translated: CASSLAAGANVLTF.

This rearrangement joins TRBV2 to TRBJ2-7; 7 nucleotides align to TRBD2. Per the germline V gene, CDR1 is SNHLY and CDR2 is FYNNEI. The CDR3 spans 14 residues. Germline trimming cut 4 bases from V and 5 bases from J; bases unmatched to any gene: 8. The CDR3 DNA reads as TGTGCCAGCAGTGTATCCAGCGGGATCGACGAGCAGTACTTC. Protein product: CASSVSSGIDEQYF.

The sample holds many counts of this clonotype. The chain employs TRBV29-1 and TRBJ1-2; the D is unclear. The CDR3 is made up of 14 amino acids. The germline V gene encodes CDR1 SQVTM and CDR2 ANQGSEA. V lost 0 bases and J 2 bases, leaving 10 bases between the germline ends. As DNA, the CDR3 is TGCAGCGTTGAAGAATTGCGGAAAAACTATGGCTACACCTTC. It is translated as CSVEELRKNYGYTF.

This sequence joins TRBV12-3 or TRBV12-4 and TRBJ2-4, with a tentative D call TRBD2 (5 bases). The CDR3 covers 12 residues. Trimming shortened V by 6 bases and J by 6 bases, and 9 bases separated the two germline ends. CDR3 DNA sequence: TGTGCCAGCAGGACCGGAGGAAACATTCAGTACTTC. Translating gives CASRTGGNIQYF.

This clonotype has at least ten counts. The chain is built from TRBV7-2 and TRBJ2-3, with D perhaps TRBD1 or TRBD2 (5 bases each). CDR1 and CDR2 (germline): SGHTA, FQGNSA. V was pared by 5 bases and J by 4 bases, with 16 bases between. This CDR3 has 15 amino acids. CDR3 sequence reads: CASSANRDLADTQYF. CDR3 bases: TGTGCCAGCAGCGCTAACCGGGACCTCGCAGATACGCAGTATTTT.

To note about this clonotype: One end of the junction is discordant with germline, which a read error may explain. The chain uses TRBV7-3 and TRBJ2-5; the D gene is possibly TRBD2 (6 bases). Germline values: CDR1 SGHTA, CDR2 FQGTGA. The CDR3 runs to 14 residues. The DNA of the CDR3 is TGTGCCAACAGCCCATCCGGGAGCAAGGAGACCCAGTACTTC. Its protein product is CANSPSGSKETQYF.

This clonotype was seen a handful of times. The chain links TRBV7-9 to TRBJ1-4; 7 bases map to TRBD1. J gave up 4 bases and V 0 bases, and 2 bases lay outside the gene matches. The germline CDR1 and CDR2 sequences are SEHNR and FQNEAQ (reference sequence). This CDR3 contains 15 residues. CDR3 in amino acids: CASSLATGRNEKLFF. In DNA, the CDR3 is TGTGCCAGCAGCTTAGCGACAGGGCGTAATGAAAAACTGTTTTTT.

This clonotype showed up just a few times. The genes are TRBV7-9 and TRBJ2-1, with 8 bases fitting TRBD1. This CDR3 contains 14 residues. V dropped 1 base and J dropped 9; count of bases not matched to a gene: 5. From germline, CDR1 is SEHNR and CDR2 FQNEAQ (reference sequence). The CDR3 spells CASSLVQGASEQFF. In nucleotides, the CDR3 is TGTGCCAGCAGCTTAGTCCAGGGGGCGAGTGAGCAGTTCTTC.

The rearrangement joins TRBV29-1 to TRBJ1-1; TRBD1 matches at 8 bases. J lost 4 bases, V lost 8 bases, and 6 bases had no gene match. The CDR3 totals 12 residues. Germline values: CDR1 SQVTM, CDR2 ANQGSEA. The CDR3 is CSTKQGGTEAFF. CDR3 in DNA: TGCAGCACAAAACAGGGGGGCACTGAAGCTTTCTTT.

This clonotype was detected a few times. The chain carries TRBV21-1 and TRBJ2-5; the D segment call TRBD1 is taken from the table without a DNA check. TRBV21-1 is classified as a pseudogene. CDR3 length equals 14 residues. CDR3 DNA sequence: TGTGCCAGCGTACCACAGGGTTTATTGGAGACCCAGTACTTC. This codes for CASVPQGLLETQYF.

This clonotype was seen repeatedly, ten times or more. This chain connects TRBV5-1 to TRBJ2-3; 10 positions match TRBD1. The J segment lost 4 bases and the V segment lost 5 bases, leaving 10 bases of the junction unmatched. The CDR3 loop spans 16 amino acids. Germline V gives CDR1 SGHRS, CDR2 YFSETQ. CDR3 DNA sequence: TGCGCCAGCAGTCAAGACACCGGGACAGGGGCAGATACGCAGTATTTT. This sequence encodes CASSQDTGTGADTQYF.

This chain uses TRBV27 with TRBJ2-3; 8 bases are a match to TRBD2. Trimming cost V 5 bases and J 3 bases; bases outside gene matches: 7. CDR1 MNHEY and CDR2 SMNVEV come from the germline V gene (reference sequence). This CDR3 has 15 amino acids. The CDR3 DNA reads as TGTGCCAGCAGTCCTATAGCGGGACTAACAGATACGCAGTATTTT. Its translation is CASSPIAGLTDTQYF.

The CDR3 DNA reads TGCAGCGTTGAAGCGCCTAGCGGGTCTGATACGCAGTATTTT. Translating gives CSVEAPSGSDTQYF. This chain uses TRBV29-1 with TRBJ2-3, with 8 bases fitting TRBD2. The germline CDR1 and CDR2 sequences are SQVTM and ANQGSEA. V shed 1 base and J 6 bases; nucleotides not matched to a gene: 6. CDR3 length equals 14 residues.

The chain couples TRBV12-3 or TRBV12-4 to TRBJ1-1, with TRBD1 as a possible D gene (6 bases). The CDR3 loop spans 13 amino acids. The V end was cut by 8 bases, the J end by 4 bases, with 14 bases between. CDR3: CASHLGGGTEAFF. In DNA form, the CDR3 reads TGTGCCAGCCACCTGGGAGGGGGCACTGAAGCTTTCTTT.

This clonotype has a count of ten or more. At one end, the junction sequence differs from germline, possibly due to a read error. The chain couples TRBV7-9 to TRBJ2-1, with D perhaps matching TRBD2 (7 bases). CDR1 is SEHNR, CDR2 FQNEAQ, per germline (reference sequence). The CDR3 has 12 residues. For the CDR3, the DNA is TGTGCCAGCAGCTTAGACGGCGGGGGCCCTAAGTTC. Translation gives CASSLDGGGPKF.

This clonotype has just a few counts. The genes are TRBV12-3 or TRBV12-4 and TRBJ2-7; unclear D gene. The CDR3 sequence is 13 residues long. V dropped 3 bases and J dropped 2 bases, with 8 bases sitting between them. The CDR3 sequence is CASSLQNTYEQYF. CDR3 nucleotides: TGTGCCAGCAGTTTGCAGAACACCTACGAGCAGTACTTC.

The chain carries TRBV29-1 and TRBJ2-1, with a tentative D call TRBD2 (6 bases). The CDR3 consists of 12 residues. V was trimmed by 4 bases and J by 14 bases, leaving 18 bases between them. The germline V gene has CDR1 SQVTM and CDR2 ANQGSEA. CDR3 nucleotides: TGCAGCGTTGGGATTAGCGGTGCGTTGAAGTTCTTC. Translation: CSVGISGALKFF.